The rows below give T cell receptor beta chains drawn from one sample of a study of blood T cells in healthy people across ages. From the 5' RACE reads, TCRdb called clonotypes with MiXCR, one entry per CDR3 protein. The data show hundreds of thousands of distinct CDR3 sequences, roughly half seen once. The sample was blood. The receptors shown here come from an elderly woman in good health. Each CDR3 is given with its conserved first and last residue. D genes are given only for firm matches. Not every row has a clone size; where given, it reads once, few, many or a size class.

V	J	D	size	DNA	CDR3
TRBV10-3	TRBJ2-7	.	.	TGTGCCATCAGTCAACTGACAGACTACGAGCAGTACTTC	CAISQLTDYEQYF
TRBV14	TRBJ2-1	TRBD1	.	TGTGCCAGCAGCCTAAGACAGGGGCGACCTATCTACAATGAGCAGTTCTTC	CASSLRQGRPIYNEQFF
TRBV7-2	TRBJ2-3	.	many	TGTGCCAGCAGCCGGAGGACTGGGGACCCCGCTAGCACAGATACGCAGTATTTT	CASSRRTGDPASTDTQYF
TRBV3-1	TRBJ2-1	.	many	TGTGCCAGCAGCCGCACTAGGAACAATGAGCAGTTCTTC	CASSRTRNNEQFF
TRBV25-1	TRBJ2-1	.	.	TGTGCCAGCAGTGAATACGGACGTAGAGCCTACAATGAGCAGTTCTTC	CASSEYGRRAYNEQFF
TRBV5-1	TRBJ1-1	.	.	TGCGCCAGCAGCTTGGCGAACCCCCCGGAGACTGAAGCTTTCTTT	CASSLANPPETEAFF
TRBV20-1	TRBJ2-7	.	.	TGCAGTGCTTCCTTACATGGAGACTCCTACGAGCAGTACTTC	CSASLHGDSYEQYF
TRBV7-9	TRBJ1-5	.	many	TGTGCCAGCAGCTTCGGAGATCAGCCCCAGCATTTT	CASSFGDQPQHF
TRBV5-1	TRBJ1-1	.	.	TGCGCCAGCAGCGGGGGGACAAGCCGAAACACTGAAGCTTTCTTT	CASSGGTSRNTEAFF
TRBV2	TRBJ1-2	.	many	TGTGCCAGCAGTGATAACATTAACTATGGCTACACCTTC	CASSDNINYGYTF
TRBV7-9	TRBJ1-3	.	.	TGTGCCAGCACCCGGGAGGGTCTTGGAAACACCATATATTTT	CASTREGLGNTIYF
TRBV3-1	TRBJ2-3	.	many	TGTGCCAGCAGCCATCTCCGTTTCACAGATACGCAGTATTTT	CASSHLRFTDTQYF
TRBV12-3/TRBV12-4	TRBJ2-3	.	.	TGTGCCAGCAGTTTACCCCGCAGAGCCCGCCCAGATACGCAGAATTTT	CASSLPRRARPDTQNF
TRBV7-2	TRBJ1-6	.	many	TGTGCCAGCAGCCTTGGGGGGCAGGGAAGCTCCTATAATTCACCCCTCCACTTT	CASSLGGQGSSYNSPLHF
TRBV3-1	TRBJ2-2	TRBD2	.	TGTGCCAGCAGGAGCGGACTAGCAAGGGCCGGGGAGCTGTTTTTT	CASRSGLARAGELFF
TRBV12-3/TRBV12-4	TRBJ2-2	.	.	TGTGCCAGCAGTTTTTGGTCAGACACCGGGGAGCTGTTTTTT	CASSFWSDTGELFF
TRBV6-2/TRBV6-3	TRBJ1-5	.	.	TGTGCCAGCAGCCCCTGGGGGGCGGGAAATCAGCCCCAGCATTTT	CASSPWGAGNQPQHF
TRBV20-1	TRBJ2-1	TRBD2	.	TGCAGTGCTAGAGCGCTGCACTCTAGCGGGAGAAGTGGTGAGCAGTTCTTC	CSARALHSSGRSGEQFF
TRBV27	TRBJ2-1	TRBD1	.	TGTGCCAGCAGTTTATCACAGGGGAGTTTCCATGAGCAGTTCTTC	CASSLSQGSFHEQFF
TRBV2	TRBJ2-5	.	few	TGTGCCAGCAGTGTCGAGACCCAGTACTTC	CASSVETQYF
TRBV11-2	TRBJ2-5	.	.	TGTGCCAGCAGCCTCGTCTCAGTGGAGACCCAGTACTTC	CASSLVSVETQYF
TRBV3-1	TRBJ1-1	.	.	TGTGCCAGCAACCAAGGGGAGAGGAACACTGAAGCTTTCTTT	CASNQGERNTEAFF
TRBV20-1	TRBJ2-5	.	.	TGCAGTGCTAGTCATGTGGGGGAGACCCAGTACTTC	CSASHVGETQYF
TRBV20-1	TRBJ2-3	.	.	TGCAGTGCTAGGACGGATACGCAGTATTTT	CSARTDTQYF
TRBV28	TRBJ2-7	.	many	TGTGCCAGCAGCTTCTCAGGACGGGGGAGCTACGAGCAGTACTTC	CASSFSGRGSYEQYF
TRBV12-3/TRBV12-4	TRBJ1-6	.	many	TGTGCCAGCAGTTTTGGGACGACAGGATCACCCCTCCACTTT	CASSFGTTGSPLHF
TRBV6-1	TRBJ2-1	.	.	TGTGCCAGCGGCCTCACCAATGAGCAGTTCTTC	CASGLTNEQFF
TRBV4-2	TRBJ2-5	.	.	TGTGCCAGCAGCCAAGATGGGAAAGAGACCCAGTACTTC	CASSQDGKETQYF
TRBV12-3/TRBV12-4	TRBJ2-3	.	.	TGTGCCAGCACTCCGCTAGGCTCTAGGACAGATACGCAGTATTTT	CASTPLGSRTDTQYF
TRBV20-1	TRBJ2-1	.	many	TGCAGCCATACAGTGGGGGGAAGGGAGCAGTTCTTC	CSHTVGGREQFF
TRBV29-1	TRBJ2-1	TRBD2	many	TGCAGCGTTGGCGGGGGGGCCCGTGAGCAGTTCTTC	CSVGGGAREQFF
TRBV11-2	TRBJ2-5	TRBD2	.	TGTGCCAGCAGCTCGAGAATTATAGCGGGACCGGCAGAGACCCAGTACTTC	CASSSRIIAGPAETQYF
TRBV3-1	TRBJ2-2	TRBD2	.	TGTGCCAGCAGGTCCTCTAGCGGGATTAGCACCGGGGAGCTGTTTTTT	CASRSSSGISTGELFF
TRBV6-2/TRBV6-3	TRBJ1-2	.	.	TGTGCCAGCAAGACCTCCCACTATGGCTACACCTTC	CASKTSHYGYTF
TRBV3-1	TRBJ2-1	.	.	TGTGCCAGCAGCCAAGATAGAACCAGATCCCACAATGAGCAGTTCTTC	CASSQDRTRSHNEQFF
TRBV12-3/TRBV12-4	TRBJ1-2	.	.	TGTGCCAGCAGTGGCGGGACTCCCTGTGGCTACACCTTC	CASSGGTPCGYTF
TRBV4-2	TRBJ2-3	TRBD2	many	TGTGCCAGCAGCCTCGGACTAGCGGGCATCACAGATACGCAGTATTTT	CASSLGLAGITDTQYF
TRBV2	TRBJ2-7	.	.	TGTGCCAGCCGGGTCAGTACCATCGAGCAGTACTTC	CASRVSTIEQYF
TRBV29-1	TRBJ2-5	.	few	TGCAGCGTTGAGGTCTGGGGAGGACCCCAATCGGAGACCCAGTACTTC	CSVEVWGGPQSETQYF
TRBV20-1	TRBJ2-5	.	many	TGCAGTGCTGAGTTCAGGGGCGGGGAGACCCAGTACTTC	CSAEFRGGETQYF
TRBV21-1	TRBJ2-7	.	.	TGTGCCAGCAGCACTAGGACTCCTTCCTACGAGCAGTACTTC	CASSTRTPSYEQYF
TRBV2	TRBJ1-4	.	few	TGTGCCAGCAGCCTCGGCAGGCTCAATGGTGAAAAACTGTTTTTT	CASSLGRLNGEKLFF
TRBV4-1	TRBJ2-7	.	once	TGCGCCAGCAGCCACGGAGTTGACTTAAGCTCCTACGAGCAGTACTTC	CASSHGVDLSSYEQYF
TRBV25-1	TRBJ2-5	.	many	TGTGCCAGCAGGTCGTACCAAGAGACCCAGTACTTC	CASRSYQETQYF
TRBV3-1	TRBJ2-1	.	few	TGTGCCAGCAGCTCTTATAGGGATTACAATGAGCAGTTCTTC	CASSSYRDYNEQFF
TRBV29-1	TRBJ2-1	.	many	TGCAGCGCCCTCAGGGGCTCCTACAATGAGCAGTTCTTC	CSALRGSYNEQFF
TRBV10-3	TRBJ2-1	.	many	TGTGCCATCAGCGTTGGCATGGGGATGGGCTACAATGAGCAGTTCTTC	CAISVGMGMGYNEQFF
TRBV15	TRBJ2-3	.	many	TGTGCCACCAGCAGGGCCTATTGGGCCGTGGAGGAAGCAGATACGCAGTATTTT	CATSRAYWAVEEADTQYF
TRBV3-1	TRBJ1-2	.	many	TGTGCCAGCAGCCACAGGGTCCTGCCCGGCGGCTACACCTTC	CASSHRVLPGGYTF
TRBV12-3/TRBV12-4	TRBJ1-2	.	.	TGTGCCAGCAGTCCACGGATAGGGGGTTCTAACTATGGCTACACCTTC	CASSPRIGGSNYGYTF
TRBV25-1	TRBJ2-1	TRBD1	.	TGTGCCAGCAGTGGATTCCGGGACAGGCCTAATGAGCAGTTCTTC	CASSGFRDRPNEQFF
TRBV20-1	TRBJ2-3	TRBD1	many	TGCAGTGCTAGGGAAGGCCGGGACAGTCCAGATACGCAGTATTTT	CSAREGRDSPDTQYF
TRBV10-3	TRBJ2-2	.	.	TGTGCCATCAGTGAACTTATCACCGGGGAGCTGTTTTTT	CAISELITGELFF
TRBV7-8	TRBJ2-7	.	few	TGTGCCAGCAGCTTAGGGACAGACGAGCAGTACTTC	CASSLGTDEQYF
TRBV15	TRBJ2-7	.	.	TGTGCCACCAGCAGAGCCCCACCGACAGTTACCTACGAGCAGTACTTC	CATSRAPPTVTYEQYF
TRBV5-5	TRBJ2-7	.	.	TGTGCCAGCAGCTTGGCAGTCGACCCACCCTACAATGAGCAGTACTTC	CASSLAVDPPYNEQYF
TRBV12-3/TRBV12-4	TRBJ1-1	.	once	TGTGCCAGCAGTTTTATGGGGGAAGCTTTCTTT	CASSFMGEAFF
TRBV5-6	TRBJ1-2	.	.	TGTGCCAGCAGCTTGGACAGTCCTGCCTATGGCTACACCTTC	CASSLDSPAYGYTF
TRBV12-3/TRBV12-4	TRBJ2-1	TRBD1	.	TGTGCCAGCAGGTGGACAGGGGGCCCCAATGAGCAGTTCTTC	CASRWTGGPNEQFF
TRBV6-5	TRBJ2-7	.	.	TGTGTCAACAGTTACACCGGACGGTTCTACGAGCAGTACTTC	CVNSYTGRFYEQYF